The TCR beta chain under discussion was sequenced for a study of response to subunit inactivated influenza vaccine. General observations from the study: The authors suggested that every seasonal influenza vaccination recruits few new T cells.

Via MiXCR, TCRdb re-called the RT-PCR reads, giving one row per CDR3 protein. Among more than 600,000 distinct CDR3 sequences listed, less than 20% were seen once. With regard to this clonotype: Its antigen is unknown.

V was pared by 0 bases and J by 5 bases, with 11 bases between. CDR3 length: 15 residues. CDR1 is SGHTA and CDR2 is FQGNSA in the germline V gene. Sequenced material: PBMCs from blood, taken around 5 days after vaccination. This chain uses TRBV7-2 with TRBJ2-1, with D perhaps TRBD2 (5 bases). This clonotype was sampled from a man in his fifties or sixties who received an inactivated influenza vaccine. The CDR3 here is CASSLAELDHNEQFF. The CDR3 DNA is TGTGCCAGCAGCTTAGCAGAACTAGATCACAATGAGCAGTTCTTC.